This TCR beta chain was identified in a study of T cell changes during pregnancy in multiple sclerosis. Clones were read by immunoSEQ multiplex PCR, and TCRdb kept only the in-frame ones, dropping some. The table has 58,000 or so clones, 70% to 90% seen once. The germline gives CDR1 MNHEY, CDR2 SVGAGI. V dropped 0 bases and J dropped 6; count of bases not matched to a gene: 5. The CDR3 is 16 residues long. The sequence was collected from a female donor with multiple sclerosis, enrolled in a pregnancy study. The source was CD4+ T cells from peripheral blood mononuclear cells, collected in the third trimester of pregnancy. This rearrangement joins TRBV6-5 to TRBJ2-2; 9 nucleotides agree with TRBD1. CDR3 coding DNA: TGTGCCAGCAGTTACTCGTCGGACAGGGGAGCCGGGGAGCTGTTTTTT. Amino acid sequence: CASSYSSDRGAGELFF.